Detailed here is one T cell receptor (beta chain). Its antigen specificity is not known. No much larger clonotype is one base removed from it; base qualities were not supplied. The sample belongs to a study of PD-L1 blockade in urothelial cancer (dated by TCRdb to 2015 to 2018). Turning to the overall study: All patients started therapy in about 2014 and received atezolizumab 1,200 mg intravenously every 3 weeks. About nine tenths of the roughly 30 patients were males with bladder-origin urothelial cancer, and 18 of 29 reported a prior smoking history. Patients had an ECOG performance status of 0 or 1 and had received between 0 and 3 prior chemotherapy regimens. Blood samples were analyzed at two time points: 3 weeks after treatment start (second dose) and 6 weeks after treatment start. Blood samples gave a median of about 150,000 T cells and 80,000 to 95,000 unique TCRs, with a median clonality of roughly 0.08. Somatic, immune and clinical correlates of response to PD-L1 blockade with atezolizumab in urothelial cancer were the focus of an exploratory multi-omic analysis. Pretreatment tumor samples, along with matched peripheral blood collected serially before and after atezolizumab treatment, underwent TCR sequencing. Durable clinical benefit was defined as progression-free survival longer than 6 months, and TCR features were also tested against progression-free and overall survival. In the same patients who had TCR sequencing, pretreatment tumors also underwent whole exome sequencing and RNA sequencing. Durable clinical benefit was achieved by nine patients and was not achieved by 20 patients. Pretreatment blood TCR-seq was available for twenty-nine patients, at least one posttreatment blood collection was obtained for approximately 25 patients, and tumor TCR-seq was available for approximately 25 patients.

What this sample's time point label stands for: pretreatment peripheral blood. A cohort of 25 to 30 patients with locally advanced or metastatic urothelial carcinoma, treated at Memorial Sloan Kettering on a trial protocol, was included. Peripheral blood mononuclear cells were collected pretreatment and during treatment, at between 1 and 8 total time points per patient. The Qiagen DNeasy Blood extraction kit was used to purify genomic DNA from total PBMCs and tumor samples. PBMCs were collected pretreatment and during treatment and were isolated and stored as previously described. Each PCR received spiked-in synthetic TCR analog templates so that absolute template abundance could be estimated from read counts. TCRbeta CDR3 regions were amplified from genomic DNA with bias-controlled V and J gene primers using the immunoSEQ assay. Sequencing of rearranged TCRbeta segments was performed at approximately 20X coverage. Regarding the original processing steps: Sequencing errors were corrected by clustering, and CDR3s were annotated against IMGT so that V, D and J genes could be assigned. Out-of-frame and stop-codon sequences were excluded, and only productive TCRbeta rearrangements were used in downstream analyses. Clonality was computed as one minus Shannon entropy normalized by the log of the number of unique productive sequences. Clones differing between time points or between blood and tumor were identified by Fisher's exact test with Benjamini-Hochberg correction at adjusted p below 0.01. TCRdb stores this immuneACCESS table with in-frame sequences only. Part of the clones is absent; in the studies checked, under half of the shortfall reflects unresolved V genes, and no reason is known for the rest. V, J and clone size derive from that table, while D and trimming were established from the DNA sequence. A total of around 82,000 clones appear in this sample, roughly 84% of them only once. The top ten constitute roughly 1.9% of the sample.

On the study overall, not on this receptor specifically: A pretreatment peripheral blood TCR clonality below the median was linked to improved progression-free and overall survival. At 3 weeks after the start of treatment, tumor-associated TCR clones in peripheral blood had expanded more in patients with durable benefit (n ≈ 24, p = 0.022). Because the sample size was small (n ≈ 27) and many exploratory analyses were performed, the results are intended to be hypothesis-generating.

Taken from cysteine to phenylalanine, the CDR3 has 13 residues. The retained sequence is limited to the CDR3, 39 bases, with the frame set at the first base. The germline ends are 8 bases apart after V is trimmed by 3 bases and J by 0 bases. CDR1 and CDR2 are drawn from the germline V gene (reference sequence): GTSNPN, SVGIG. This specimen was PBMCs, taken around atezolizumab (anti-PD-L1) treatment. The V gene is TRBV30 and the J gene is TRBJ1-2, with no reliable assignment of the D segment. This TCR was sampled from a man aged 55 to 70 with urothelial cancer. The nucleotide sequence reads TGTGCCTGGAGCCCCCTTACTAACTATGGCTACACCTTC. Its amino acids are CAWSPLTNYGYTF.